The 5 T cell receptor beta chains below all came from one sample that was sequenced in a study of T cells after yellow fever vaccination. TCRdb re-derived calls from the 5' RACE reads in MiXCR, one entry per CDR3 protein. The sample lists 180,000 or so distinct CDR3 sequences; 9.5% to 11% were seen once. This material consisted of CD8+ T cells sorted from PBMCs, taken 15 days after the yellow fever booster vaccination. The source of these receptors is a man in his late teens or twenties who received the YFV17D yellow fever vaccine.

This clonotype has at least ten counts. The chain links TRBV4-1 to TRBJ2-1, with a weak D call TRBD1 (5 bases). The CDR3 length is 13 residues. CDR1 is MGHRA and CDR2 is YSYEKL in the germline V gene. The germline V and J ends were trimmed by 1 base and 6 bases, with 7 bases remaining between them. CDR3 coding DNA: TGCGCCAGCAGCCAAGTAGGGGCCAATGAGCAGTTCTTC. This encodes CASSQVGANEQFF.

V usage is TRBV7-3 and J usage is TRBJ2-3; 7 bases match TRBD1. J lost 6 bases, V lost 5 bases, and 8 bases had no gene match. From germline, CDR1 is SGHTA and CDR2 FQGTGA. CDR3 length: 14 residues. CDR3 protein: CASSLGTDQDTQYF. The CDR3 DNA reads TGTGCCAGCAGCCTCGGGACAGATCAGGATACGCAGTATTTT.

This rearrangement joins TRBV11-2 to TRBJ2-1; no clear D gene. The CDR3 is made up of 13 amino acids. Trimming took 2 bases from V and 3 from J, leaving 5 bases between them. Germline V gene sequence: CDR1 SGHAT, CDR2 FQNNGV. The CDR3 DNA is TGTGCCAGCAGCTTACCCAACTACAATGAGCAGTTCTTC. It translates to CASSLPNYNEQFF.

CDR3 nucleotides: TGTGCCAGCAGCGTCGGGACAGGCAATAATGAAAAACTGTTTTTT. Amino acid sequence: CASSVGTGNNEKLFF. The rearrangement links TRBV9 to TRBJ1-4, with 8 bases that match TRBD1. In germline, CDR1 is SGDLS, CDR2 YYNGEE. The CDR3 consists of 15 residues. V lost 2 bases to trimming and J lost 4 bases; unmatched junction nucleotides: 4.

The genes are TRBV5-6 and TRBJ1-4, with TRBD1 matching 9 bases. Germline V gene sequence: CDR1 SGHDT, CDR2 YYEEEE. The CDR3 sequence is 15 residues long. With V trimmed by 4 bases and J by 7 bases, 8 bases remained unmatched. CDR3 in amino acids: CASSPEGTGSEKLFF. DNA of the CDR3: TGTGCCAGCAGCCCAGAGGGGACAGGGTCTGAAAAACTGTTTTTT.